This entry lists 29 T cell receptor beta chains sequenced from one sample in a study of T cell repertoires in cytomegalovirus infection. These receptors are not linked to any known antigen. One entry per CDR3 protein, called by TCRdb with MiXCR from the reads. The profile shows approximately 390,000 distinct CDR3 sequences, nearly 35% of them singletons. Sequenced here: cultured PBMCs, sampled from culture after CMV antigen stimulation. The receptors shown here come from a human donor in good health (CMV status not recorded). Some clones in this sample may be carry-over from other donors' samples.

The chain uses TRBV7-2 and TRBJ1-1; D ambiguous. Trimming removed 7 bases from V and 1 base from J, with 10 bases in between. From germline, CDR1 is SGHTA and CDR2 FQGNSA. The CDR3 is 13 amino acids. CDR3 loop: CASTLTGNTEAFF. In DNA form, the CDR3 reads TGTGCCAGCACTTTAACGGGGAACACTGAAGCTTTCTTT.

This clonotype has a handful of counts. J is TRBJ2-3 and V is TRBV30; D is unresolved. In germline, CDR1 is GTSNPN, CDR2 SVGIG (reference sequence). The CDR3 is made up of 12 amino acids. V was clipped by 8 bases and J by 4 bases, with 13 bases between them. The CDR3 DNA reads as TGTGCCGGTATACTTTCCGCAGATACGCAGTATTTT. Protein: CAGILSADTQYF.

The rearrangement joins TRBV20-1 to TRBJ2-3, with TRBD2 identical over 11 bases. After removal of 3 bases from V and 2 bases from J, the junction contained 4 bases not matched to a gene. This CDR3 has 15 residues. Germline-derived CDR1 and CDR2 are DFQATT and SNEGSKA (reference sequence). CDR3 nucleotides: TGCAGTGCTAGGGGACTAGCGGACTTCACAGATACGCAGTATTTT. This sequence encodes CSARGLADFTDTQYF.

There are a few counts of this clonotype. V is TRBV28 and J is TRBJ2-7; 7 bases fit TRBD1. The CDR3 sequence is 13 residues long. Germline V lookup: CDR1 MDHEN, CDR2 SYDVKM. The V segment lost 10 bases and the J segment 5 bases; nucleotides outside the gene matches: 11. CDR3 amino acids: CATRGQGGDEQYF. CDR3 bases: TGTGCCACCCGCGGGCAAGGGGGCGACGAGCAGTACTTC. Using reference TRBV28 and TRBJ2-7 for the parts outside the CDR3, the full variable domain is DVKVTQSSRYLVKRTGEKVFLECVQDMDHENMFWYRQDPGLGLRLIYFSYDVKMKEKGDIPEGYSVSREKKERFSLILESASTNQTSMYLCATRGQGGDEQYFGPGTRLTVT.

CDR3 in amino acids: CASSPLRGTANTGELFF. For the CDR3, the DNA is TGCGCCAGCAGCCCCCTCCGCGGGACGGCGAACACCGGGGAGCTGTTTTTT. The rearrangement uses TRBV4-1 and TRBJ2-2, with D perhaps TRBD2 (6 bases). Trimming took 4 bases from V and 0 from J, leaving 15 bases between them. CDR3 length: 17 amino acids. Germline-derived CDR1 and CDR2 are MGHRA and YSYEKL.

Only a few counts were recorded for this clonotype. This chain uses TRBV6-6 with TRBJ2-7; maybe TRBD2 (5 bases). Germline V gives CDR1 MNHNY, CDR2 SVGAGI (reference sequence). The CDR3 contains 16 residues. The V and J ends lost 4 bases and 4 bases respectively, with 20 bases between them. The CDR3 loop is CASSFRGGGVGYEQYV. DNA of the CDR3: TGTGCCAGCAGTTTCCGGGGTGGCGGAGTGGGTTACGAGCAGTACGTC.

Concerning this clonotype itself: This may come from a read error, since a much larger clone is one base off. This sequence joins TRBV7-2 and TRBJ1-1, with 7 positions matching TRBD1. Trimming removed 5 bases from V and 0 bases from J; junction bases left unmatched: 9. Germline CDR1 reads SGHTA; CDR2 reads FQGNSA. The CDR3 length is 16 residues. Written as DNA, the CDR3 is TGTGCCAGCAGCCCCGGGACAGCCCGGTTGAACACTGAAGCTTTCTTT. This encodes CASSPGTARLNTEAFF. The full variable domain, its missing parts supplied by reference TRBV7-2 and TRBJ1-1, is GAGVSQSPSNKVTEKGKDVELRCDPISGHTALYWYRQSLGQGLEFLIYFQGNSAPDKSGLPSDRFSAERTGGSVSTLTIQRTQQEDSAVYLCASSPGTARLNTEAFFGQGTRLTVV.

This clonotype was counted between two and nine times. This chain connects TRBV4-3 to TRBJ1-5, with D possibly being TRBD1 (5 bases). Germline-derived CDR1 and CDR2 are LGHNA and YSLEER. V lost 0 bases and J lost 4, with 10 bases in between. This CDR3 is built from 15 residues. The CDR3 region has the DNA TGCGCCAGCAGCCAAGACGACAGTCCTAATCAGCCCCAGCATTTT. It is translated as CASSQDDSPNQPQHF.

The sample holds many counts of this clonotype. The V call is TRBV7-2, the J call TRBJ2-1, with 10 positions matching TRBD1. Germline V gene sequence: CDR1 SGHTA, CDR2 FQGNSA. After removal of 6 bases from V and 5 bases from J, the junction contained 10 bases not matched to a gene. The CDR3 spans 16 residues. CDR3 in DNA: TGTGCCAGCAGACCCCCAGGGGGGACAGGGGACAATGAGCAGTTCTTC. Translation: CASRPPGGTGDNEQFF.

V usage is TRBV20-1 and J usage is TRBJ2-7, with TRBD2 matching over 11 bases. This CDR3 has 14 residues. Per germline, CDR1 DFQATT and CDR2 SNEGSKA (reference sequence). Losses at the gene ends were 0 bases for V and 5 bases for J; bases not matched to a gene: 3. CDR3 loop: CSARDRGLADEQYF. The CDR3 DNA sequence: TGCAGTGCTAGAGATAGGGGACTAGCGGACGAGCAGTACTTC.

This clonotype was counted a few times. V usage is TRBV19 and J usage is TRBJ1-5; D unclear. The CDR3 loop spans 13 amino acids. The V end lost 7 bases, the J end lost 1 base, and 8 bases lay between the germline ends. Germline-derived CDR1 and CDR2 are LNHDA and SQIVND (reference sequence). The chain's CDR3 is CASIRDSNQPQHF. The CDR3 bases are TGTGCCAGTATTCGTGACAGCAATCAGCCCCAGCATTTT.

The chain has TRBV7-2 and TRBJ2-3; 10 positions agree with TRBD2. This CDR3 comprises 20 residues. CDR1 and CDR2 (germline): SGHTA, FQGNSA. Trimming cost V 0 bases and J 5 bases; bases outside gene matches: 17. CDR3 DNA sequence: TGTGCCAGCAGCTTAGCCCAGACGGGGAGCCTAGCGGGAGCAGAAGATACGCAGTATTTT. As protein: CASSLAQTGSLAGAEDTQYF.

This clonotype came up many times. The chain links TRBV12-3 or TRBV12-4 to TRBJ2-1, with D perhaps matching TRBD1 (5 bases). The ends were cut back, 6 bases at V and 12 bases at J, with 18 bases in the middle. This CDR3 is 13 amino acids long. Here the CDR3 reads CASRDGNRLVQFF. As DNA, the CDR3 is TGTGCCAGCAGGGATGGAAACAGGTTGGTGCAGTTCTTC.

This clonotype has ten or more counts. The chain links TRBV7-2 to TRBJ2-4; a weak D match, TRBD1 (6 bases). From germline, CDR1 is SGHTA and CDR2 FQGNSA. CDR3 length: 16 amino acids. V was shortened by 5 bases and J by 1 base, with 15 bases between the two germline ends. Here the CDR3 DNA reads TGTGCCAGCAGCCAAGAGAAGGGGGTTGCCAAAAACATTCAGTACTTC. As protein: CASSQEKGVAKNIQYF.

Remarks on this clonotype: Mismatch with germline at one junction end may stem from a read error. This sequence joins TRBV7-9 and TRBJ2-5; no clear D gene. The CDR3 runs 12 residues. CDR1 is SEHNR, CDR2 FQNEAQ, per germline (reference sequence). The CDR3, as DNA: TGTGCCAGAAGCTTAGTCCAGGAAACCCAGTACTTC. Protein product: CARSLVQETQYF.

This clonotype was seen a few times. The genes are TRBV7-9 and TRBJ1-2; perhaps TRBD1 as D (5 bases). The CDR3 length is 15 residues. V was clipped by 1 base and J by 4 bases, with 13 bases between them. Germline V CDR1 and CDR2: SEHNR, FQNEAQ (reference sequence). The CDR3 coding sequence is TGTGCCAGCAGCTTAGTGAAGGGGTATGGCTATGGCTACACCTTC. Protein sequence: CASSLVKGYGYGYTF.

This clonotype was seen at least ten times. The V call is TRBV7-2, the J call TRBJ2-3; 7 nucleotides line up with TRBD2. CDR3 length: 16 amino acids. Unmatched junction bases numbered 6, after V lost 3 bases and J lost 0 bases. From germline, CDR1 is SGHTA and CDR2 FQGNSA. CDR3 in amino acids: CASSLTSPGSTDTQYF. For the CDR3, the DNA is TGTGCCAGCAGCTTGACTAGCCCTGGCAGCACAGATACGCAGTATTTT. Full variable domain (remainder filled in from reference TRBV7-2 and TRBJ2-3): GAGVSQSPSNKVTEKGKDVELRCDPISGHTALYWYRQSLGQGLEFLIYFQGNSAPDKSGLPSDRFSAERTGGSVSTLTIQRTQQEDSAVYLCASSLTSPGSTDTQYFGPGTRLTVL.

This clonotype was observed a few times. The CDR3 DNA reads TGTGCCAGCAGTTACTCCCCCAGGGTAGAGCCCAATGAGCAGTTCTTC. Its protein is CASSYSPRVEPNEQFF. The rearrangement uses TRBV6-6 and TRBJ2-1, with a possible D match to TRBD1 (5 bases). Germline CDR1 MNHNY, CDR2 SVGAGI (reference sequence). The length of the CDR3 is 16 residues. Trimming took off 0 bases at V and 6 bases at J, with 15 bases between the two ends.

The chain employs TRBV5-1 and TRBJ1-4; 10 bases line up with TRBD1. The germline V gene has CDR1 SGHRS and CDR2 YFSETQ. The junction had 9 bases not matched to a gene; V was cut back by 4 bases and J by 6 bases. CDR3 size: 16 residues. The CDR3 here is CASSPRQGALDEKLFF. The CDR3 region has the DNA TGCGCCAGCAGCCCGAGACAGGGGGCATTGGATGAAAAACTGTTTTTT.

The chain employs TRBV12-3 or TRBV12-4 and TRBJ1-5; D might be TRBD1 (5 bases). V lost 6 bases and J 5 bases, leaving 11 bases between the germline ends. The CDR3 runs 13 residues. The CDR3: CASSTQGDQPQHF. DNA for the CDR3: TGTGCCAGCAGCACCCAGGGTGATCAGCCCCAGCATTTT.

The chain combines TRBV27 with TRBJ2-3; no reliable D call. V was clipped by 8 bases and J by 7 bases, with 19 bases between them. The germline V gene encodes CDR1 MNHEY and CDR2 SMNVEV (reference sequence). The CDR3 is 14 amino acids. In DNA, the CDR3 is TGTGCCAGCGGATGGGCAGATAGAGCCAATACGCAGTATTTT. This gives the protein CASGWADRANTQYF.

V gene TRBV12-5 combines with J gene TRBJ2-3, with D possibly matching TRBD1 (6 bases). Germline V gives CDR1 LGHNT, CDR2 FRNRAP. There are 16 residues in the CDR3. The V gene lost 0 bases and the J gene lost 3 bases, with 13 bases spanning the gap. The CDR3 here is CASGLVLAGETDTQYF. The CDR3 nucleotides are TGTGCTAGTGGTTTGGTACTTGCAGGGGAAACAGATACGCAGTATTTT. The whole variable domain, filled in from reference TRBV12-5 and TRBJ2-3, reads DARVTQTPRHKVTEMGQEVTMRCQPILGHNTVFWYRQTMMQGLELLAYFRNRAPLDDSGMPKDRFSAEMPDATLATLKIQPSEPRDSAVYFCASGLVLAGETDTQYFGPGTRLTVL.

The chain uses TRBV7-2 and TRBJ2-1; 9 bases match TRBD2. The ends lost 3 bases at V and 2 bases at J; junction bases unmatched: 2. In germline, CDR1 is SGHTA, CDR2 FQGNSA. CDR3 size: 15 residues. Here the CDR3 DNA reads TGTGCCAGCAGCTTCCTAGCGGGGACCTACAATGAGCAGTTCTTC. Protein sequence: CASSFLAGTYNEQFF.

This chain's CDR3 is CASSQAGGGGTYEQYF. As DNA, the CDR3 is TGTGCCAGCAGCCAAGCAGGCGGGGGTGGGACCTACGAGCAGTACTTC. The J gene is TRBJ2-7, the V gene TRBV3-1; 7 nucleotides line up with TRBD2. The CDR3 is 16 residues long. Losses at the gene ends were 1 base for V and 2 bases for J; bases not matched to a gene: 8. The germline V gene encodes CDR1 LGHDT and CDR2 YNNKEL (reference sequence).

The table lists this clonotype with a few counts. This chain connects TRBV12-3 or TRBV12-4 to TRBJ1-3; 7 nucleotides agree with TRBD1. CDR3 length: 14 amino acids. J was trimmed by 2 bases and V by 6 bases; bases with no gene match: 4. CDR3 loop: CASSNTGAGNTIYF. The DNA for the CDR3 is TGTGCCAGCAGCAATACAGGGGCTGGAAACACCATATATTTT.

The chain recombines TRBV11-2 with TRBJ2-1; TRBD1 agrees at 9 bases. This CDR3 is 15 amino acids long. Germline-derived CDR1 and CDR2 are SGHAT and FQNNGV. Trimming at V came to 5 bases and at J to 7 bases, leaving 9 bases not matched to a gene. As DNA, the CDR3 is TGTGCCAGCAGCCCGGCAATGGGACAGGGTAATGAGCAGTTCTTC. It yields the protein CASSPAMGQGNEQFF.

This clonotype was counted between two and nine times. The chain employs TRBV5-1 and TRBJ2-1; D is possibly TRBD1 (6 bases). There are 13 residues in the CDR3. The germline V and J ends were trimmed by 8 bases and 7 bases, with 16 bases remaining between them. Germline V CDR1 and CDR2: SGHRS, YFSETQ. This chain's CDR3 is CASKQGPENEQFF. For the CDR3, the DNA is TGCGCCAGTAAACAGGGTCCGGAAAATGAGCAGTTCTTC.

This clonotype has at least ten counts. The chain carries TRBV7-2 and TRBJ2-3, with D perhaps matching TRBD1 (6 bases). Germline-derived CDR1 and CDR2 are SGHTA and FQGNSA. The CDR3 is 11 amino acids. Trimming took off 10 bases at V and 9 bases at J, with 14 bases between the two ends. CDR3 amino acids: CAIRPDRTQYF. The CDR3 DNA is TGTGCCATCCGCCCAGACAGGACGCAGTATTTT.

The sample holds a few counts of this clonotype. The V and J genes are TRBV6-5 and TRBJ2-7, with 7 positions matching TRBD2. In germline, CDR1 is MNHEY, CDR2 SVGAGI. V was clipped by 0 bases and J by 4 bases; unmatched bases: 3. The CDR3 totals 14 residues. The CDR3 DNA is TGTGCCAGCAGTTACTCAGCTAGCGGATACGAGCAGTACGTC. Its protein product is CASSYSASGYEQYV.